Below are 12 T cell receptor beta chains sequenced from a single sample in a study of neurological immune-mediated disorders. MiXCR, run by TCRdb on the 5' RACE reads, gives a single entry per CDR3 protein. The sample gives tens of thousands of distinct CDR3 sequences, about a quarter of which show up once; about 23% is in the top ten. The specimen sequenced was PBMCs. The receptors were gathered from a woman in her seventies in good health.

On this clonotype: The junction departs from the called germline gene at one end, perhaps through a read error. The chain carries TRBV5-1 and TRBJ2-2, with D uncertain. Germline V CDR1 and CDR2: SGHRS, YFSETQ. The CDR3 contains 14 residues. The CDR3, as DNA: TGCGCCAACAGCTTGGTGGGGAATACCGGGGAGCTGTTTTTT. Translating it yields CANSLVGNTGELFF. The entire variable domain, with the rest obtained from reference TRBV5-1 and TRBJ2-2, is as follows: KAGVTQTPRYLIKTRGQQVTLSCSPISGHRSVSWYQQTPGQGLQFLFEYFSETQRNKGNFPGRFSGRQFSNSRSEMNVSTLELGDSALYLCANSLVGNTGELFFGEGSRLTVL.

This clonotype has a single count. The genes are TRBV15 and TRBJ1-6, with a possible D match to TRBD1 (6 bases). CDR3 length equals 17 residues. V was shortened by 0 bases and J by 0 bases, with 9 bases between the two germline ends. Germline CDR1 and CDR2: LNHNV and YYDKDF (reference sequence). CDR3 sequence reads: CATSREQGHSYNSPLHF. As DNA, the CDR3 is TGTGCCACCAGCAGAGAACAGGGCCACTCCTATAATTCACCCCTCCACTTT. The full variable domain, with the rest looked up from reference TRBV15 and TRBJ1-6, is DAMVIQNPRYQVTQFGKPVTLSCSQTLNHNVMYWYQQKSSQAPKLLFHYYDKDFNNEADTPDNFQSRRPNTSFCFLDIRSPGLGDTAMYLCATSREQGHSYNSPLHFGNGTRLTVT.

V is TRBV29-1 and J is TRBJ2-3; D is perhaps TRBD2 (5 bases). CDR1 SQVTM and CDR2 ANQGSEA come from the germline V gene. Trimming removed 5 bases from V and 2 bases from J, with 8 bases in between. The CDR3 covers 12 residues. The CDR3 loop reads CSVLRATDTQYF. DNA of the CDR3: TGCAGCGTTCTGAGGGCCACAGATACGCAGTATTTT.

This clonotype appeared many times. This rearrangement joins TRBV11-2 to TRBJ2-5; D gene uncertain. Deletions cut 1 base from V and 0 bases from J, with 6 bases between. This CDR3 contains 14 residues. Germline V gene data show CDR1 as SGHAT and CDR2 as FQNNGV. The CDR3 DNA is TGTGCCAGCAGCTTAGCTTCTAACCAAGAGACCCAGTACTTC. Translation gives CASSLASNQETQYF.

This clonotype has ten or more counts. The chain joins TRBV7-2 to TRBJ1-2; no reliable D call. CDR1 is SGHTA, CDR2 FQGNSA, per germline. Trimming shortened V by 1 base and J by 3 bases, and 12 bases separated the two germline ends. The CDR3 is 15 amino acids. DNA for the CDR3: TGTGCCAGCAGCTTAGTGGGGTCGGCAGACTATGGCTACACCTTC. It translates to CASSLVGSADYGYTF.

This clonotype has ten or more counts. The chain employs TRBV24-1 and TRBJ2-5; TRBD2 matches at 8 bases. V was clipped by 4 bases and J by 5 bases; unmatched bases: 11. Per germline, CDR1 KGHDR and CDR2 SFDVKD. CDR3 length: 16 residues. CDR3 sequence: CATSDSGRGAVETQYF. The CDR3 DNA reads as TGTGCCACCAGTGACTCCGGGAGGGGGGCGGTGGAGACCCAGTACTTC.

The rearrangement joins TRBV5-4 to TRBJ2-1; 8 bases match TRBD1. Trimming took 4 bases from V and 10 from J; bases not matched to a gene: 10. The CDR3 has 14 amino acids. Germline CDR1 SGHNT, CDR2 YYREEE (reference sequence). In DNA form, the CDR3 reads TGTGCCAGCAGCAGTTGGCAGGGGGCTCGGGAGCAGTTCTTC. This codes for CASSSWQGAREQFF.

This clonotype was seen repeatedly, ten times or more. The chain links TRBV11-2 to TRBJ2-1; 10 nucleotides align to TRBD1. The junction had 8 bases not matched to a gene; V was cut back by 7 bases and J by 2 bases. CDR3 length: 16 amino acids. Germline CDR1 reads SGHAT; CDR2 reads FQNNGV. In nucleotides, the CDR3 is TGTGCCAGCACCTCGACCGGGACAGGGGCCTACAATGAGCAGTTCTTC. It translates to CASTSTGTGAYNEQFF.

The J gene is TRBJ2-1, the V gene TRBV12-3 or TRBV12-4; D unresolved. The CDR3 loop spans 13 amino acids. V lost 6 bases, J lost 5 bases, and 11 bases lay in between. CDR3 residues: CASRSWANNEQFF. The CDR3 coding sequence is TGTGCCAGCAGAAGTTGGGCTAACAATGAGCAGTTCTTC.

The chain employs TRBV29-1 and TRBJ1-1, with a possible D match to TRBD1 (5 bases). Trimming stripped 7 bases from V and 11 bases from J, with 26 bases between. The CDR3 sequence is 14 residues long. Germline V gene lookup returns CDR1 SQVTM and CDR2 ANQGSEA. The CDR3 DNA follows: TGCAGCGCCTTACGTGACAGAAGGGGCACTAAGGCTTTCTTT. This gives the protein CSALRDRRGTKAFF.

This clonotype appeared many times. CDR3 region: CASSFAPVTQGNSPLHF. Here the CDR3 DNA reads TGCGCCAGCAGCTTCGCCCCGGTAACGCAGGGGAATTCACCCCTCCACTTT. The rearrangement joins TRBV5-1 to TRBJ1-6; D is possibly TRBD1 (6 bases). Deletions cut 2 bases from V and 7 bases from J, with 19 bases between. The CDR3 is 17 amino acids. Germline V lookup: CDR1 SGHRS, CDR2 YFSETQ.

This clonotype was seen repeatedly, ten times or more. In DNA form, the CDR3 reads TGCGCCAGCAGCCTCGGAGGGACTGGGAACTACGAGCAGTACTTC. This sequence encodes CASSLGGTGNYEQYF. This sequence joins TRBV5-1 and TRBJ2-7; D perhaps matches TRBD2 (6 bases). Germline CDR1 reads SGHRS; CDR2 reads YFSETQ. Trimming took 4 bases from V and 3 from J, leaving 17 bases between them. This CDR3 region has 15 residues.